A single sample gave rise to the 25 T cell receptor beta chains below, sequenced in a study of beta chain features in type 1 diabetes. Reverse transcription of all isolated RNA meant that expressed TCRB transcripts were sequenced. The repertoire was sequenced with immunoSEQ multiplex PCR; TCRdb's copy has only in-frame clones and lacks some. The table includes 140,000 to 150,000 clones, roughly 10% detected once. What was sequenced was naive CD4+ T cells from blood. These receptors originate from a man aged 18 to 29 in good health.

This clone was seen more than once but under ten times. This chain joins TRBV19 and TRBJ2-2; TRBD1 might be the D (5 bases). Germline V CDR1 and CDR2: LNHDA, SQIVND (reference sequence). Trimming pared 2 bases from V and 7 bases from J, leaving 11 bases between. The CDR3 is made up of 14 amino acids. This chain's CDR3 is CASSISGLGGELFF. The CDR3 DNA is TGTGCCAGTAGTATATCAGGGCTGGGCGGGGAGCTGTTTTTT.

This chain joins TRBV4-1 and TRBJ2-6; 8 bases are a match to TRBD1. Germline V gives CDR1 MGHRA, CDR2 YSYEKL. The CDR3 extends over 19 amino acids. With 0 bases clipped from V and 1 base from J, the junction kept 8 bases outside the gene matches. The CDR3 bases are TGCGCCAGCAGCCAAGAGGGAACAGGGGGTTGGTCTGGGGCCAACGTCCTGACTTTC. Protein product: CASSQEGTGGWSGANVLTF.

V usage is TRBV7-8 and J usage is TRBJ2-3; 8 positions match TRBD2. The CDR3 runs 16 residues. The germline CDR1 and CDR2 sequences are SGHVS and FQNEAQ. V dropped 5 bases and J dropped 1; count of bases not matched to a gene: 8. CDR3 in DNA: TGTGCCAGCAGCAACCAAGGGCGGGGGGGCACAGATACGCAGTATTTT. It encodes CASSNQGRGGTDTQYF.

The chain couples TRBV6-5 to TRBJ2-3, with TRBD1 matching over 7 bases. V lost 6 bases, J lost 4 bases, and 4 bases stayed unmatched. CDR1 and CDR2 from the germline V gene are MNHEY and SVGAGI. The CDR3 extends over 13 amino acids. CDR3 sequence reads: CASRVTGADTQYF. In nucleotides, the CDR3 is TGTGCCAGCAGGGTTACAGGGGCAGATACGCAGTATTTT.

The chain is built from TRBV6-1 and TRBJ2-7, with 7 bases matching TRBD2. The CDR3 runs 15 residues. V gave up 5 bases and J gave up 5 bases; unmatched junction bases: 12. Germline lookup yields CDR1 MNHNS and CDR2 SASEGT. CDR3 protein: CASSPWVGGDHEQYF. In DNA form, the CDR3 reads TGTGCCAGCAGTCCTTGGGTGGGGGGGGACCACGAGCAGTACTTC.

The chain combines TRBV5-6 with TRBJ1-2, with D maybe TRBD1 (6 bases). V shed 0 bases and J shed 0 bases, with 18 bases lying between them. CDR3 length: 18 residues. The germline V gene has CDR1 SGHDT and CDR2 YYEEEE. The CDR3 DNA follows: TGTGCCAGCAGCTTGGCAGGGGCCGCGGGAGTATCTAACTATGGCTACACCTTC. Translated, it gives CASSLAGAAGVSNYGYTF.

In its sample, this clone was seen a few times. The V call is TRBV7-9, the J call TRBJ2-1; D gene unclear. The CDR3 covers 16 residues. The ends were cut back, 4 bases at V and 8 bases at J, with 21 bases in the middle. The germline V gene encodes CDR1 SEHNR and CDR2 FQNEAQ (reference sequence). CDR3 amino acids: CASSYSLRGSPDEQFF. The CDR3 DNA sequence: TGTGCCAGCAGCTATTCTCTTAGAGGTAGCCCCGATGAGCAGTTCTTC.

This clone was observed many times. The chain employs TRBV25-1 and TRBJ2-5; 9 bases are a match to TRBD1. With V trimmed by 5 bases and J by 5 bases, 3 bases remained unmatched. The CDR3 contains 13 residues. The germline gives CDR1 MGHDK, CDR2 SYGVNS. The CDR3 coding sequence is TGTGCCAGCAGTCCCACAGGGGGCGAGACCCAGTACTTC. Translation gives CASSPTGGETQYF.

This clone was recorded a few times. The chain joins TRBV9 to TRBJ2-7; D is perhaps TRBD1 (7 bases). The germline V and J ends were trimmed by 6 bases and 3 bases, with 19 bases remaining between them. The CDR3 contains 15 residues. Looked up from germline, CDR1 is SGDLS and CDR2 is YYNGEE. Here the CDR3 DNA reads TGTGCCAGCACCCTAGGTGGAGGGGGCGGCTACGAGCAGTACTTC. It encodes CASTLGGGGGYEQYF. The full variable domain, with the rest looked up from reference TRBV9 and TRBJ2-7, is DSGVTQTPKHLITATGQRVTLRCSPRSGDLSVYWYQQSLDQGLQFLIQYYNGEERAKGNILERFSAQQFPDLHSELNLSSLELGDSALYFCASTLGGGGGYEQYFGPGTRLTVT.

The sample holds a few counts of this clone. The chain combines TRBV6-5 with TRBJ2-7; 10 nucleotides align to TRBD1. In germline, CDR1 is MNHEY, CDR2 SVGAGI. There are 14 residues in the CDR3. V shed 5 bases, J shed 3 bases, and the junction held 4 bases outside the gene matches. The DNA of the CDR3 is TGTGCCAGCAGTCGGGACAGGGGTTTCTACGAGCAGTACTTC. Residues: CASSRDRGFYEQYF.

A few counts support this clone. The chain recombines TRBV30 with TRBJ2-5; 8 nucleotides match TRBD1. J gave up 5 bases and V 0 bases, and 11 bases lay outside the gene matches. The CDR3 runs 16 residues. Germline V gives CDR1 GTSNPN, CDR2 SVGIG (reference sequence). The CDR3 loop reads CAWSVWQGAMGETQYF. The CDR3 nucleotides read TGTGCCTGGAGTGTGTGGCAGGGGGCGATGGGGGAGACCCAGTACTTC.

The rearrangement joins TRBV11-2 to TRBJ2-3; 9 bases are shared with TRBD2. The CDR3 sequence is 15 residues long. The junction had 5 bases not matched to a gene; V was cut back by 5 bases and J by 2 bases. The germline CDR1 and CDR2 sequences are SGHAT and FQNNGV. CDR3: CASSVSGGTTDTQYF. The CDR3 DNA is TGTGCCAGCAGCGTAAGCGGGGGGACCACAGATACGCAGTATTTT.

The rearrangement links TRBV28 to TRBJ2-3; TRBD1 aligns across 7 bases. With V trimmed by 6 bases and J by 5 bases, 11 bases remained unmatched. This CDR3 is 15 amino acids long. Germline CDR1 and CDR2: MDHEN and SYDVKM. CDR3 sequence (DNA): TGTGCCAGCAGAAGACAGGGTTCAGGGGAAGATACGCAGTATTTT. Amino acid sequence: CASRRQGSGEDTQYF.

This rearrangement joins TRBV6-1 to TRBJ2-4; D is ambiguous. V gave up 1 base and J gave up 2 bases, with 12 bases separating them. The V gene's germline CDR1 is MNHNS and CDR2 SASEGT. The CDR3 is 16 amino acids. CDR3 sequence reads: CASSEGRTLTKNIQYF. CDR3 DNA: TGTGCCAGCAGTGAAGGGAGAACTTTGACCAAAAACATTCAGTACTTC.

In this sample, this clone turned up a few times. The V call is TRBV2, the J call TRBJ1-1, with 7 bases aligning to TRBD1. Germline V CDR1 and CDR2: SNHLY, FYNNEI. J was trimmed by 1 base and V by 5 bases; bases with no gene match: 22. This CDR3 is built from 20 residues. In DNA, the CDR3 is TGTGCCAGCAGTCCCATTCCGGGACAGAAGAAGGGATGGGCGAACACTGAAGCTTTCTTT. Translation: CASSPIPGQKKGWANTEAFF.

Regarding this clone: At the DNA level, this CDR3 is encoded by other sequences in the same sample as well. This rearrangement joins TRBV5-4 to TRBJ2-7; 11 positions agree with TRBD2. V was pared by 4 bases and J by 1 base, with 4 bases of the junction left unmatched. The CDR3 has 15 residues. Germline V gives CDR1 SGHNT, CDR2 YYREEE (reference sequence). Here the CDR3 DNA reads TGTGCCAGCAGCCCTAGCGGGGGGCTATCCTACGAGCAGTACTTC. It yields the protein CASSPSGGLSYEQYF.

The chain combines TRBV11-2 with TRBJ2-5; TRBD2 is a possible D gene (6 bases). This CDR3 spans 13 amino acids. Between the trimmed V and J ends, which lost 5 bases and 0 bases, there was a span of 7 bases. CDR1 and CDR2 from the germline V gene are SGHAT and FQNNGV. The CDR3 region is CASSRGDQETQYF. For the CDR3, the DNA is TGTGCCAGCAGCCGCGGGGACCAAGAGACCCAGTACTTC.

This clone was detected a few times. The V call is TRBV30, the J call TRBJ2-7; a weak D match, TRBD2 (7 bases). V was clipped by 2 bases and J by 3 bases, with 14 bases between them. In germline, CDR1 is GTSNPN, CDR2 SVGIG (reference sequence). CDR3 length: 14 residues. This CDR3 is CAWSSGGGLYEQYF. DNA of the CDR3: TGTGCCTGGAGTTCGGGCGGGGGCCTCTACGAGCAGTACTTC.

The CDR3 nucleotides are TGTGCCAGCAGCTTGGGGGGCCAAGCCGGGGAGCTGTTTTTT. Translation gives CASSLGGQAGELFF. The J gene is TRBJ2-2, the V gene TRBV5-4, with D possibly TRBD1 on 5 matching bases. This CDR3 has 14 amino acids. The ends were cut back, 0 bases at V and 6 bases at J, with 9 bases in the middle. Germline V CDR1 and CDR2: SGHNT, YYREEE (reference sequence).

This chain links TRBV19 with TRBJ1-5; D is unresolved. CDR1 and CDR2 from the germline V gene are LNHDA and SQIVND (reference sequence). The CDR3 runs to 14 residues. V was clipped by 7 bases and J by 1 base, with 11 bases between them. The DNA of the CDR3 is TGTGCCAGTAACGAACAGACAAGCAATCAGCCCCAGCATTTT. Encoded protein: CASNEQTSNQPQHF.

This clone was observed at least ten times. The chain has TRBV7-9 and TRBJ2-1; D ambiguous. V gave up 3 bases and J gave up 4 bases, with 7 bases separating them. CDR3 length: 13 amino acids. Germline-derived CDR1 and CDR2 are SEHNR and FQNEAQ (reference sequence). CDR3 region: CASSLNGYNEQFF. The CDR3 DNA reads TGTGCCAGCAGCTTGAACGGTTACAATGAGCAGTTCTTC.

The CDR3 loop is CASSLTGGMDTQYF. The CDR3 region has the DNA TGTGCCAGCAGTTTGACAGGGGGGATGGATACGCAGTATTTT. The chain uses TRBV7-2 and TRBJ2-3; 9 bases line up with TRBD1. The CDR3 is 14 residues long. Per the germline V gene, CDR1 is SGHTA and CDR2 is FQGNSA. Germline trimming cut 6 bases from V and 6 bases from J; bases unmatched to any gene: 7.

This clone was observed a few times. V is TRBV5-1 and J is TRBJ2-7; 8 positions match TRBD2. Germline CDR1 is SGHRS and CDR2 is YFSETQ. There are 14 residues in the CDR3. Unmatched junction bases numbered 9, after V lost 3 bases and J lost 7 bases. This chain's CDR3 is CASSSGTRAVEQYF. DNA of the CDR3: TGCGCCAGCAGCTCCGGGACTAGGGCGGTGGAGCAGTACTTC.

This clone has just a few counts. This rearrangement joins TRBV30 to TRBJ1-4, with D perhaps matching TRBD1 (6 bases). The CDR3 is 14 residues long. Per germline, CDR1 GTSNPN and CDR2 SVGIG (reference sequence). V lost 0 bases and J lost 8, with 13 bases in between. CDR3 sequence reads: CAWSVGGAREKLFF. CDR3 sequence (DNA): TGTGCCTGGAGTGTAGGGGGGGCTCGGGAAAAACTGTTTTTT.

This clone came up a few times. The chain joins TRBV4-3 to TRBJ2-7; unclear D gene. The CDR3 is 16 residues long. Germline assignment: CDR1 LGHNA and CDR2 YSLEER. The ends were cut back, 1 base at V and 0 bases at J, with 13 bases in the middle. The chain's CDR3 is CASSQGLSGSSYEQYF. In DNA, the CDR3 is TGCGCCAGCAGCCAAGGACTTTCGGGTAGCTCCTACGAGCAGTACTTC.